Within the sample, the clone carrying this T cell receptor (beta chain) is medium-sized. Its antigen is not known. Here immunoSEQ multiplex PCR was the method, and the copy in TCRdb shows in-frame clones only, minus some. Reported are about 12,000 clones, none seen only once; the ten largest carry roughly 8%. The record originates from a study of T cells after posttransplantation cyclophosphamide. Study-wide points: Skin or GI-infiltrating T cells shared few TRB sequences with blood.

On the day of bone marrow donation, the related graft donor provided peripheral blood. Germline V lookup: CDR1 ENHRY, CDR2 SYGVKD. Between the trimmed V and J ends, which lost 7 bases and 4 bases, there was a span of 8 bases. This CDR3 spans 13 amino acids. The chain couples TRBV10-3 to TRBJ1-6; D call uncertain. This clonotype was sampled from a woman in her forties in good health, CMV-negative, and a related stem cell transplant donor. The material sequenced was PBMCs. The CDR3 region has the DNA TGTGCCATCAAAGGCGGATATAATTCACCCCTCCACTTT. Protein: CAIKGGYNSPLHF.